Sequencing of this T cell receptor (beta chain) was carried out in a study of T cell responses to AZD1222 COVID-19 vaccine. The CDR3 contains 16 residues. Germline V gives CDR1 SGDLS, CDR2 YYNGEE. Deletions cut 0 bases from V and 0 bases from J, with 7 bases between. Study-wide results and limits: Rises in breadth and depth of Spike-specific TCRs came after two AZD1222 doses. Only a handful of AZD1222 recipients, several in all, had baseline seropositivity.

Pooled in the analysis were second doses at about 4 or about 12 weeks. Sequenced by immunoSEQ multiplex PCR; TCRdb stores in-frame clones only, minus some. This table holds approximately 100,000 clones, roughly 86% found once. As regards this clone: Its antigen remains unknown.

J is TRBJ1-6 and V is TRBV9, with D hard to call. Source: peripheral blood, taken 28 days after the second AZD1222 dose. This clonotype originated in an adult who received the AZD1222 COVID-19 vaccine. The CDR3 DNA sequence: TGTGCCAGCAGCGTAGATCATAGCTCCTATAATTCACCCCTCCACTTT. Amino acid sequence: CASSVDHSSYNSPLHF.